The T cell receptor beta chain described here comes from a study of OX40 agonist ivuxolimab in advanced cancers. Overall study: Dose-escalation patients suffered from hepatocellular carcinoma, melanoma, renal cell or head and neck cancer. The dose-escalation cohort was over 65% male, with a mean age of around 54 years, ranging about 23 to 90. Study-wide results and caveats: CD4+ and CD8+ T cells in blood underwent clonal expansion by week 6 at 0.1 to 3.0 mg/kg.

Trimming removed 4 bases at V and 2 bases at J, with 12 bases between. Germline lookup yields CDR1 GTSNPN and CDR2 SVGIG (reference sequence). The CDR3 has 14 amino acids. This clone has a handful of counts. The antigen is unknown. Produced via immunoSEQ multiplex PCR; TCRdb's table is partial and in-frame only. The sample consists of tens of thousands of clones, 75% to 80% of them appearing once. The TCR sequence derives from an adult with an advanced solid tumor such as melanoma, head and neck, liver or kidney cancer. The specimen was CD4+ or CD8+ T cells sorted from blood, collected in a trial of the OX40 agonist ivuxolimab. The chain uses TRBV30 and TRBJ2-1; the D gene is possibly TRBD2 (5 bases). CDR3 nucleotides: TGTGCCTGGATTCGTGGCGGGCCCTACAATGAGCAGTTCTTC. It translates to CAWIRGGPYNEQFF.